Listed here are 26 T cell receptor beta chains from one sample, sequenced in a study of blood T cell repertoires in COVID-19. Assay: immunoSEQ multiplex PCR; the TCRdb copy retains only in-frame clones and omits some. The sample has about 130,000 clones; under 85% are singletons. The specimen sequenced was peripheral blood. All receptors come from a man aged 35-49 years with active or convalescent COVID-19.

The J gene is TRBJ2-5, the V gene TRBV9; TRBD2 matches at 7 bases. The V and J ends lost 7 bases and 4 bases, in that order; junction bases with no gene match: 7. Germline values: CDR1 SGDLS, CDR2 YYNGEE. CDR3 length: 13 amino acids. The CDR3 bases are TGTGCCAGCTCTCTAGCGGCTATAGAGACCCAGTACTTC. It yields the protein CASSLAAIETQYF.

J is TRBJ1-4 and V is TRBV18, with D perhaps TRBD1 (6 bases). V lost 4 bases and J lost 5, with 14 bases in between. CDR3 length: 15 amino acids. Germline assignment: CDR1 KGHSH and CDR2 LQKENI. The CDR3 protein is CASSLQGLLNEKLFF. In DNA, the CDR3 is TGTGCCAGCTCACTCCAGGGGCTTTTAAATGAAAAACTGTTTTTT. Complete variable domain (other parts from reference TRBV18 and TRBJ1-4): NAGVMQNPRHLVRRRGQEARLRCSPMKGHSHVYWYRQLPEEGLKFMVYLQKENIIDESGMPKERFSAEFPKEGPSILRIQQVVRGDSAAYFCASSLQGLLNEKLFFGSGTQLSVL.

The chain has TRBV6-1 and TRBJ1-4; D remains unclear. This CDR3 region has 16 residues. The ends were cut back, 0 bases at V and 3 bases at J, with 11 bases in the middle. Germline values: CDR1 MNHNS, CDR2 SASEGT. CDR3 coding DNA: TGTGCCAGCAGTGAAGCCCCCGGGTCCCCTAATGAAAAACTGTTTTTT. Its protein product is CASSEAPGSPNEKLFF.

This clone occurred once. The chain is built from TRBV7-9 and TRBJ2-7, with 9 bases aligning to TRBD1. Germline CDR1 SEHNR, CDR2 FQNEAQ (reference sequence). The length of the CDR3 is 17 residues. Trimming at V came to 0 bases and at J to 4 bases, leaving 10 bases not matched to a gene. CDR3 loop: CASSLAGGGQGWYEQYF. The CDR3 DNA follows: TGTGCCAGCAGCTTAGCCGGGGGCGGACAGGGGTGGTACGAGCAGTACTTC.

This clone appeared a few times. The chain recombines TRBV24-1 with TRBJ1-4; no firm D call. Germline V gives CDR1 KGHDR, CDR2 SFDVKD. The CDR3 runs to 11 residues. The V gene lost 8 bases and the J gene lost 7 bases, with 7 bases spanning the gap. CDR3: CATTRSEKLFF. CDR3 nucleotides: TGTGCCACCACTCGGAGTGAAAAACTGTTTTTT.

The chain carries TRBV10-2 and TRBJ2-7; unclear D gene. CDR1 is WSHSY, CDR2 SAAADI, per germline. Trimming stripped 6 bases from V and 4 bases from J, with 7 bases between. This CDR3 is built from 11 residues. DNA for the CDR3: TGCGCCAGCAGCCCTAGATACGAGCAGTACTTC. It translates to CASSPRYEQYF.

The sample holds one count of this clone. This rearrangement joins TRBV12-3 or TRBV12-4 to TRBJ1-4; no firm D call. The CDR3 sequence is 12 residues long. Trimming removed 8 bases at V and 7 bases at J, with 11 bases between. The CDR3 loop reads CASRGESEKLFF. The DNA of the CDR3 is TGTGCCAGCCGAGGTGAGAGTGAAAAACTGTTTTTT.

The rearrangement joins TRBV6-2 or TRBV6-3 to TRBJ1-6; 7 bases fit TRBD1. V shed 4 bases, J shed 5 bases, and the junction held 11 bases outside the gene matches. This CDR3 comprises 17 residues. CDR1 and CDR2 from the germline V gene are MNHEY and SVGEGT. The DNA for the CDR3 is TGTGCCAGCAGTTCCATCCGGACAGGAGCAGATAATTCACCCCTCCACTTT. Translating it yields CASSSIRTGADNSPLHF.

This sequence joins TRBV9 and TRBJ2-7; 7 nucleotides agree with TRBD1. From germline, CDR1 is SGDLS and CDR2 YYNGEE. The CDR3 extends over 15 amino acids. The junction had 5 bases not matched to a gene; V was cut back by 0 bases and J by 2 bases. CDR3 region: CASSVGVRGTYEQYF. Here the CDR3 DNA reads TGTGCCAGCAGCGTAGGTGTCAGGGGGACCTACGAGCAGTACTTC.

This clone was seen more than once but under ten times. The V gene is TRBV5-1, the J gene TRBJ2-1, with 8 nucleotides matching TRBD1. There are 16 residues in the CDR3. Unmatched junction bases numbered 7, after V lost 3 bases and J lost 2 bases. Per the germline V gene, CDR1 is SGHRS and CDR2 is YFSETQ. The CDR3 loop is CASSSPPGQAYNEQFF. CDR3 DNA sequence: TGCGCCAGCAGCTCACCACCGGGACAGGCCTACAATGAGCAGTTCTTC. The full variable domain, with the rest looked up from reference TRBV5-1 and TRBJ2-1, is KAGVTQTPRYLIKTRGQQVTLSCSPISGHRSVSWYQQTPGQGLQFLFEYFSETQRNKGNFPGRFSGRQFSNSRSEMNVSTLELGDSALYLCASSSPPGQAYNEQFFGPGTRLTVL.

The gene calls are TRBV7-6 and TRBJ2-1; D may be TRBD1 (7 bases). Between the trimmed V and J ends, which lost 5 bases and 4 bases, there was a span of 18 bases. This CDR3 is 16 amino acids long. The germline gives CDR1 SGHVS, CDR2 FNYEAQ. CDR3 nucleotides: TGTGCCAGCAGCCCCGGCGGGGCCAGGGGGTACAATGAGCAGTTCTTC. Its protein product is CASSPGGARGYNEQFF. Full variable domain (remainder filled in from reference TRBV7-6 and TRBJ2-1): GAGVSQSPRYKVTKRGQDVALRCDPISGHVSLYWYRQALGQGPEFLTYFNYEAQQDKSGLPNDRFSAERPEGSISTLTIQRTEQRDSAMYRCASSPGGARGYNEQFFGPGTRLTVL.

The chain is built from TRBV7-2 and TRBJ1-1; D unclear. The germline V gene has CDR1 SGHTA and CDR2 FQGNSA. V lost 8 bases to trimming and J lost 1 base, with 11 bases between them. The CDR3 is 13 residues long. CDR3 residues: CASSTSRNTEAFF. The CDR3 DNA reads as TGTGCCAGCTCGACTTCTCGGAACACTGAAGCTTTCTTT.

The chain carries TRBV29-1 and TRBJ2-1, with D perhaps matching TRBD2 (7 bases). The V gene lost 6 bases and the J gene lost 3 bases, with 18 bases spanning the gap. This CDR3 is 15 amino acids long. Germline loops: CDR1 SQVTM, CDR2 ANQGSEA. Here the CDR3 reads CSVDPRGGVYNEQFF. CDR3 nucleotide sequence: TGCAGCGTCGACCCCCGCGGGGGCGTCTACAATGAGCAGTTCTTC.

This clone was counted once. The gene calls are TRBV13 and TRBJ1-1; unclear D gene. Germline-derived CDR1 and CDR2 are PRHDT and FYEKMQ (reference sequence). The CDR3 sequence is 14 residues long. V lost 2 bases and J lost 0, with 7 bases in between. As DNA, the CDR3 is TGTGCCAGCAGCTTACCGGGTGTGAACACTGAAGCTTTCTTT. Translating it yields CASSLPGVNTEAFF.

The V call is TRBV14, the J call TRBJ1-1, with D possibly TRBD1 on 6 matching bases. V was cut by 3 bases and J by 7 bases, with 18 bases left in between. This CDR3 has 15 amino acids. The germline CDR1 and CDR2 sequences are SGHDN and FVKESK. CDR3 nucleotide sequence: TGTGCCAGCAGCCACCCACCTGAGGGGACACATGAAGCTTTCTTT. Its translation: CASSHPPEGTHEAFF.

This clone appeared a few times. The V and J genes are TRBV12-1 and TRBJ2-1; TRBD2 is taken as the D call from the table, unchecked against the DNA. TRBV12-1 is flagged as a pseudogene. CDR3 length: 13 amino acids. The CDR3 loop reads CASSGGEINEQFF. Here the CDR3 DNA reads TGTGCCAGCAGCGGCGGGGAGATAAATGAGCAGTTCTTC.

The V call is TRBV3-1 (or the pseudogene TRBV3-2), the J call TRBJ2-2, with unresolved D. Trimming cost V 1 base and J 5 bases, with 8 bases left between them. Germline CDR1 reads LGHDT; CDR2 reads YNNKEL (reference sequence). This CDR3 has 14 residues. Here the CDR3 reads CASSQVVQTGELFF. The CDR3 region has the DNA TGTGCCAGCAGCCAAGTGGTACAGACCGGGGAGCTGTTTTTT.

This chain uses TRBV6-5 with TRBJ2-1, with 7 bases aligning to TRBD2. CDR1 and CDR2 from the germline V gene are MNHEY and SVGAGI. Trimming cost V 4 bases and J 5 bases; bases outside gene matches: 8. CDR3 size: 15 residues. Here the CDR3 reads CASSSPGGGHNEQFF. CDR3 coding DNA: TGTGCCAGCAGTTCCCCCGGCGGGGGACACAATGAGCAGTTCTTC.

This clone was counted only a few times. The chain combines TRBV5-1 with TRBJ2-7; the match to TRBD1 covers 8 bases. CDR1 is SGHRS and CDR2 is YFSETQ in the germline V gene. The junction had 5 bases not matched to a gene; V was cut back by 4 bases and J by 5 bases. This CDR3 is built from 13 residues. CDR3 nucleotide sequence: TGCGCCAGCAGCACGGACAGGGTGGACGAGCAGTACTTC. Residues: CASSTDRVDEQYF.

The CDR3 DNA reads TGTGCCAGCAGCGTGATCCTACTAGCGGGGGACATGGTGGATACGCAGTATTTT. This codes for CASSVILLAGDMVDTQYF. The V call is TRBV9, the J call TRBJ2-3, with 11 positions matching TRBD2. CDR1 SGDLS and CDR2 YYNGEE come from the germline V gene. There are 18 residues in the CDR3. The junction had 14 bases not matched to a gene; V was cut back by 2 bases and J by 6 bases.

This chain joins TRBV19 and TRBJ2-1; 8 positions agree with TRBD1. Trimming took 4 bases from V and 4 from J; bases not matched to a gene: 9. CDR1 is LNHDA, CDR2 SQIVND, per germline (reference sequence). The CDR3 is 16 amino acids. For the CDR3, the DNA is TGTGCCAGTAGTACCCCCGGGACAGGTTATTACAATGAGCAGTTCTTC. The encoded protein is CASSTPGTGYYNEQFF.

In nucleotides, the CDR3 is TGTGCCAGCAGCTTACGCCAGGGGGGAAAGGAGACCCAGTACTTC. It specifies CASSLRQGGKETQYF. The chain has TRBV7-6 and TRBJ2-5; perhaps TRBD1 as D (7 bases). Germline CDR1 SGHVS, CDR2 FNYEAQ. CDR3 size: 15 residues. V shed 2 bases and J shed 5 bases, with 15 bases lying between them.

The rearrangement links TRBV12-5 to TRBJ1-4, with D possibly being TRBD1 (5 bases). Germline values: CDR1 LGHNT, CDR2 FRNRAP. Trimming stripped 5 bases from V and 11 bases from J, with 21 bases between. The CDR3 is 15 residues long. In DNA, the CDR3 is TGTGCTAGTGGTAAAGGGGACCTCGGGGGAAAGAAACTGTTTTTT. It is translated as CASGKGDLGGKKLFF.

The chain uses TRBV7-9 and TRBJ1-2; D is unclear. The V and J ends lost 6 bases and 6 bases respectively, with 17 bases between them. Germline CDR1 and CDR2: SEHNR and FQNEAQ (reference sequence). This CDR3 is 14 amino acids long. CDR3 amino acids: CASSPRGGWDGYTF. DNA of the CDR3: TGTGCCAGCAGTCCCCGCGGAGGCTGGGATGGCTACACCTTC.

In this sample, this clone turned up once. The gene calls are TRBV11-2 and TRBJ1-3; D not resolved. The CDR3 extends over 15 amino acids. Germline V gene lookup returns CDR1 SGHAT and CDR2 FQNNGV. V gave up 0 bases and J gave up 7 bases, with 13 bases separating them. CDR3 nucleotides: TGTGCCAGCAGCTTAGATCTACAGAGAGGGAACACCATATATTTT. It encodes CASSLDLQRGNTIYF.

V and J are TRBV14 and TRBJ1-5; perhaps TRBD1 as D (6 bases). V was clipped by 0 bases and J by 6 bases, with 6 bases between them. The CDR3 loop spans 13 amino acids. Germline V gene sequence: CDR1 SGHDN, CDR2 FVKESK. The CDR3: CASSQDRGQPQHF. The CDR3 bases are TGTGCCAGCAGCCAAGACAGGGGTCAGCCCCAGCATTTT.